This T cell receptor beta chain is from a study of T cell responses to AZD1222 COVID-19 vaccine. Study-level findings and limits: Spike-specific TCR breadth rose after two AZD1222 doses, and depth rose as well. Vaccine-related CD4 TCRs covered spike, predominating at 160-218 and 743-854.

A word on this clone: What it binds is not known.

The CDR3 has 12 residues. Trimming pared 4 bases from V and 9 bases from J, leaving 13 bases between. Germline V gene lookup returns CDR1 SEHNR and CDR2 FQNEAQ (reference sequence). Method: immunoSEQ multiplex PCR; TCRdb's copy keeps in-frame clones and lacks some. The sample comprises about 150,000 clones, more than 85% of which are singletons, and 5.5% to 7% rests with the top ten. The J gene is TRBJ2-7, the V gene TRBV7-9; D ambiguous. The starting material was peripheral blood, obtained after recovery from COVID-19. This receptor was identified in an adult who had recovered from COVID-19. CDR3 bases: TGTGCCAGCAGCTCCTTAACCTCCGGGCAGTACTTC. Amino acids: CASSSLTSGQYF.